Here is one T cell receptor beta chain with its context. It was with a sample-barcoded 5' primer and a J-beta primer mix that a second PCR of about 6 to 12 cycles was run. TCRdb itself ran the 5' RACE reads through MiXCR, one entry per CDR3 protein. The data hold about 620,000 distinct CDR3 sequences, with around 21% observed a single time. The data derive from a study of blood T cells in healthy people across ages. V was trimmed by 4 bases and J by 4 bases, leaving 11 bases between them. The CDR3 sequence is 13 residues long. The V gene's germline CDR1 is SGHDT and CDR2 YYEEEE. This TCR derives from a man between 65 and 85 years old in good health. The chain is built from TRBV5-6 and TRBJ2-5; no firm D call. The sample was blood. CDR3: CASSGFSSETQYF. Here the CDR3 DNA reads TGTGCCAGCAGCGGATTTTCCTCAGAGACCCAGTACTTC. The full variable domain, with the rest looked up from reference TRBV5-6 and TRBJ2-5, is DAGVTQSPTHLIKTRGQQVTLRCSPKSGHDTVSWYQQALGQGPQFIFQYYEEEERQRGNFPDRFSGHQFPNYSSELNVNALLLGDSALYLCASSGFSSETQYFGPGTRLLVL.